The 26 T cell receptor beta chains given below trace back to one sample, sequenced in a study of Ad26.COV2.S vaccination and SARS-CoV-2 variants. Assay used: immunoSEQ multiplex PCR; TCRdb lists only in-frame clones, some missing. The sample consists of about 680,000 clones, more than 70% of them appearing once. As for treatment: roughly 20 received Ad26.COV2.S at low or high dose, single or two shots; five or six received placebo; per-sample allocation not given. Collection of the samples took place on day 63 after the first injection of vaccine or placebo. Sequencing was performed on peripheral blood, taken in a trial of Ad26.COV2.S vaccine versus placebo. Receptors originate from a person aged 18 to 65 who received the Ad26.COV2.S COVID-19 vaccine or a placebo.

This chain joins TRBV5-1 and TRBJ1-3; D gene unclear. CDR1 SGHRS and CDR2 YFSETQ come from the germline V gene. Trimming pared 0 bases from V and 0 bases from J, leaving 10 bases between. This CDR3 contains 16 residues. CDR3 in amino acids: CASSLDVHFSGNTIYF. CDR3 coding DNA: TGCGCCAGCAGCTTGGATGTTCATTTCTCTGGAAACACCATATATTTT.

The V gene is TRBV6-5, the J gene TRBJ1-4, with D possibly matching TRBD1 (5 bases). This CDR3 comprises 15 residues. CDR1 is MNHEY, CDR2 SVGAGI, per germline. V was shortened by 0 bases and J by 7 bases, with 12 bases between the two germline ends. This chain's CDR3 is CASSYSTGALEKLFF. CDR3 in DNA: TGTGCCAGCAGTTACTCGACTGGGGCGCTTGAAAAACTGTTTTTT.

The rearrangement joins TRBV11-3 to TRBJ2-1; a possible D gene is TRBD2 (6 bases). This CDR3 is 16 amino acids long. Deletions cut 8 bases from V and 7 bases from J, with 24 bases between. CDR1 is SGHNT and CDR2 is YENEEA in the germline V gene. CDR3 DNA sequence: TGTGCCAGCTGTTACCGGGGCCGGGGAGGCGAGAATGAGCAGTTCTTC. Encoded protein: CASCYRGRGGENEQFF.

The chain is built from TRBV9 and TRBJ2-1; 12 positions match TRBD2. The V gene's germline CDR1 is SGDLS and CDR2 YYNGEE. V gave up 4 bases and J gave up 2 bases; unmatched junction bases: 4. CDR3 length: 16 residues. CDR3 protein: CASSLAGGPPYNEQFF. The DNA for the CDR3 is TGTGCCAGCAGCCTAGCGGGGGGGCCCCCCTACAATGAGCAGTTCTTC.

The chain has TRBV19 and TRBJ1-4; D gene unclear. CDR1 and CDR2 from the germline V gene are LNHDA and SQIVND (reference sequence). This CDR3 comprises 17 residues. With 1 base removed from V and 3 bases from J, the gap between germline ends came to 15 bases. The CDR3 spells CASSIVGGERANEKLFF. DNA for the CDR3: TGTGCCAGTAGTATAGTAGGCGGGGAACGGGCTAATGAAAAACTGTTTTTT. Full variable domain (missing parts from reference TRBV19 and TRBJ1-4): DGGITQSPKYLFRKEGQNVTLSCEQNLNHDAMYWYRQDPGQGLRLIYYSQIVNDFQKGDIAEGYSVSREKKESFPLTVTSAQKNPTAFYLCASSIVGGERANEKLFFGSGTQLSVL.

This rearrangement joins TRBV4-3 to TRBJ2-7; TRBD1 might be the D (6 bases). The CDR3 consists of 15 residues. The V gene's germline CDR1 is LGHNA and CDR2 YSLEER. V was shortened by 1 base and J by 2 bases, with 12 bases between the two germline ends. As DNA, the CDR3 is TGCGCCAGCAGCCAAGGTTCCAGGGGTGCCTACGAGCAGTACTTC. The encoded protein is CASSQGSRGAYEQYF.

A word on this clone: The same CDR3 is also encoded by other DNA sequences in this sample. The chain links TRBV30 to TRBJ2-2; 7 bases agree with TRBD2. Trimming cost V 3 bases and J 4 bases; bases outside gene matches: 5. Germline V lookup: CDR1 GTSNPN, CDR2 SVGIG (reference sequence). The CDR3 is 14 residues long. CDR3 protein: CAWSRGRGTGELFF. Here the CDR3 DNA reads TGTGCCTGGAGCCGAGGGAGGGGCACCGGGGAGCTGTTTTTT. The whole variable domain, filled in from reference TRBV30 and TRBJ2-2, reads SQTIHQWPATLVQPVGSPLSLECTVEGTSNPNLYWYRQAAGRGLQLLFYSVGIGQISSEVPQNLSASRPQDRQFILSSKKLLLSDSGFYLCAWSRGRGTGELFFGEGSRLTVL.

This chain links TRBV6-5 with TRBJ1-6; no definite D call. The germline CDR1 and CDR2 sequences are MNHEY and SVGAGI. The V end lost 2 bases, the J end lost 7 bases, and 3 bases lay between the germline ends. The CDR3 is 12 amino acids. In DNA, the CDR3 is TGTGCCAGCAGTTACACAAATTCACCCCTCCACTTT. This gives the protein CASSYTNSPLHF.

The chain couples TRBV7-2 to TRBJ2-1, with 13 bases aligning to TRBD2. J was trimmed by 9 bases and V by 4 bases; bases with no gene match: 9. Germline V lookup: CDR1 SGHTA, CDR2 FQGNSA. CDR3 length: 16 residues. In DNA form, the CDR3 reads TGTGCCAGCAGCTCCAAAAGACTAGCGGGGGGCCGTGAGCAGTTCTTC. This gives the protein CASSSKRLAGGREQFF.

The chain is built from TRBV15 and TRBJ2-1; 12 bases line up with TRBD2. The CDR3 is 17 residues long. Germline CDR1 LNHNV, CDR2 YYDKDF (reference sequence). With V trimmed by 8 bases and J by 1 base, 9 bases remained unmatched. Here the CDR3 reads CATAGTSGRASYNEQFF. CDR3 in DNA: TGTGCCACCGCCGGGACTAGCGGGCGAGCGTCCTACAATGAGCAGTTCTTC.

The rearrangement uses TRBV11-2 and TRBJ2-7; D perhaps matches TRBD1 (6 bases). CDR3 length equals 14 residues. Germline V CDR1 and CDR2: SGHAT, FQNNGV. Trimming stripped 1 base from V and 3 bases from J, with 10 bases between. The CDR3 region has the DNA TGTGCCAGCAGCTTAGGGACAGTAGACTACGAGCAGTACTTC. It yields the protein CASSLGTVDYEQYF.

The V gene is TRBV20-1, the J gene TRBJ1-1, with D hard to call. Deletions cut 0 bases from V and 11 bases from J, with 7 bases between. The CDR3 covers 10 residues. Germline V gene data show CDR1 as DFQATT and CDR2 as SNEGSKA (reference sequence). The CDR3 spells CSARDNLAFF. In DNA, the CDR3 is TGCAGTGCTAGAGATAACCTGGCTTTCTTT.

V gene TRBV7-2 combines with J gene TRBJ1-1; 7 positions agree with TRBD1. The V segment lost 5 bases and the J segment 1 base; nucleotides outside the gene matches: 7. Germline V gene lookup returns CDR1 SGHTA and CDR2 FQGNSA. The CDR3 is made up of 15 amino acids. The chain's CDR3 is CASSTHRDRNTEAFF. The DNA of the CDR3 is TGTGCCAGCAGCACCCACCGGGACAGGAACACTGAAGCTTTCTTT.

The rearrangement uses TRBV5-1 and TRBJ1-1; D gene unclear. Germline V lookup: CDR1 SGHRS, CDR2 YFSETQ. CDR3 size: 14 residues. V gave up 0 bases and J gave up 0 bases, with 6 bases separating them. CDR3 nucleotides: TGCGCCAGCAGCTTGGTGCATATGAACACTGAAGCTTTCTTT. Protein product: CASSLVHMNTEAFF. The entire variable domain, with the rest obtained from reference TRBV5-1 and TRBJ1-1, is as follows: KAGVTQTPRYLIKTRGQQVTLSCSPISGHRSVSWYQQTPGQGLQFLFEYFSETQRNKGNFPGRFSGRQFSNSRSEMNVSTLELGDSALYLCASSLVHMNTEAFFGQGTRLTVV.

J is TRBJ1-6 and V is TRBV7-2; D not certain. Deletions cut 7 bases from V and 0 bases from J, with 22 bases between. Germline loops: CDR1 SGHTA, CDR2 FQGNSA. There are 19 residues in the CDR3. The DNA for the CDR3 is TGTGCCAGCACCCCTAAGGCCCCCACCTCCGGCTCCTATAATTCACCCCTCCACTTT. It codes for CASTPKAPTSGSYNSPLHF.

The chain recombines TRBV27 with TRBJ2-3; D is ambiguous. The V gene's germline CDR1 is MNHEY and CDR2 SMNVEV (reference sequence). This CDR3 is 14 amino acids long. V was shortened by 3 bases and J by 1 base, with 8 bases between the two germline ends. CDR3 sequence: CASSFGTGTDTQYF. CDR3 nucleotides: TGTGCCAGCAGTTTTGGTACCGGCACAGATACGCAGTATTTT.

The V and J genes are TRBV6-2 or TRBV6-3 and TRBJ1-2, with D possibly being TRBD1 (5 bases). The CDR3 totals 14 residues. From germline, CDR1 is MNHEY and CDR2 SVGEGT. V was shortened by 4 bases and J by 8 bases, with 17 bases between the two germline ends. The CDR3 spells CASSWSGTLEGYTF. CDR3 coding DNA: TGTGCCAGCAGTTGGAGCGGGACCCTTGAGGGCTACACCTTC.

CDR3 coding DNA: TGTGCCATCAGTGTAGGCAGCAATTCACCCCTCCACTTT. Translated, it gives CAISVGSNSPLHF. The V and J genes are TRBV10-3 and TRBJ1-6; D is uncertain. From germline, CDR1 is ENHRY and CDR2 SYGVKD. This CDR3 is built from 13 residues. V lost 4 bases and J 7 bases, leaving 8 bases between the germline ends.

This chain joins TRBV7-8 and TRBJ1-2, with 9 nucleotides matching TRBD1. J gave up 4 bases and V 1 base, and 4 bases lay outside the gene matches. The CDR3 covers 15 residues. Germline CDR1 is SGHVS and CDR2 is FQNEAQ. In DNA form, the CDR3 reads TGTGCCAGCAGCTTAGGCACAGGGGGCGGCTATGGCTACACCTTC. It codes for CASSLGTGGGYGYTF. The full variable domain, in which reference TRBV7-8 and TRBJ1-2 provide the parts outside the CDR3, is GAGVSQSPRYKVAKRGQDVALRCDPISGHVSLFWYQQALGQGPEFLTYFQNEAQLDKSGLPSDRFFAERPEGSVSTLKIQRTQQEDSAVYLCASSLGTGGGYGYTFGSGTRLTVV.

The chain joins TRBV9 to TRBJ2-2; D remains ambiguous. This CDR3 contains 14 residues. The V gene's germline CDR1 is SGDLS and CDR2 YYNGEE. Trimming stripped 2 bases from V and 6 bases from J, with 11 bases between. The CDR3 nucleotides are TGTGCCAGCAGCGTTGCCCTACGGGCCGGGGAGCTGTTTTTT. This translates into CASSVALRAGELFF.

This chain's CDR3 is CASSPSGGADEQYF. The CDR3 DNA follows: TGTGCCAGCTCACCGAGCGGGGGGGCCGACGAGCAGTACTTC. The rearrangement joins TRBV18 to TRBJ2-7; 10 positions agree with TRBD2. The V gene's germline CDR1 is KGHSH and CDR2 LQKENI. This CDR3 has 14 residues. The ends lost 3 bases at V and 5 bases at J; junction bases unmatched: 4.

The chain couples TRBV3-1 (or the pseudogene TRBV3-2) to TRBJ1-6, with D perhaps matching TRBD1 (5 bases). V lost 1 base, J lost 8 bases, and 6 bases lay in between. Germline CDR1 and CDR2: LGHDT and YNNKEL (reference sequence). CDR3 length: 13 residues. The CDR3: CASSQGGDSPLHF. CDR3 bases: TGTGCCAGCAGCCAAGGGGGGGATTCACCCCTCCACTTT.

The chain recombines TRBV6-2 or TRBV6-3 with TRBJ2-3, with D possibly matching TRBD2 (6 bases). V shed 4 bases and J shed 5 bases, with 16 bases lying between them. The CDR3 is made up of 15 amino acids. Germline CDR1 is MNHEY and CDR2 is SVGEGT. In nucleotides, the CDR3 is TGTGCCAGCAGTTCCCCTCCTAGCGCGAAAGATACGCAGTATTTT. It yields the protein CASSSPPSAKDTQYF.

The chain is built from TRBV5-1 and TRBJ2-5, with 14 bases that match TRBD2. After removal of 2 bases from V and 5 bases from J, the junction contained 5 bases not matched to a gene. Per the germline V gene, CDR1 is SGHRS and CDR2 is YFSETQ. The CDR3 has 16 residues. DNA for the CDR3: TGCGCCAGCAGCTTTGGGACTAGCGGGAGCAGTGAGACCCAGTACTTC. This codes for CASSFGTSGSSETQYF.

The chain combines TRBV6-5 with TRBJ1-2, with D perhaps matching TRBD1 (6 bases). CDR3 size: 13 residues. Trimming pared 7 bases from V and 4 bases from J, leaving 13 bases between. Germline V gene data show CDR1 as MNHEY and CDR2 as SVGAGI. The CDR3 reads CASKKTGSYGYTF. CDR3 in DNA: TGTGCCAGCAAGAAAACAGGGAGCTATGGCTACACCTTC.

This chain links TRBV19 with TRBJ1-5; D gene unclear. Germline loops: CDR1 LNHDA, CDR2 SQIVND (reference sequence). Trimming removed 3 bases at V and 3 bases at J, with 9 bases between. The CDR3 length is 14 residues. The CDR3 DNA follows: TGTGCCAGTAGTATCCAGTGGAACAATCAGCCCCAGCATTTT. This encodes CASSIQWNNQPQHF.